Listed below are T cell receptor beta chains from one sample, sequenced in a study of T cell responses to AZD1222 COVID-19 vaccine. Sequencing used immunoSEQ multiplex PCR; TCRdb keeps in-frame clones, though not all of them. The data contain some 170,000 clones, roughly 92% of them singletons. This sample comprised peripheral blood, obtained 28 days after the second AZD1222 dose. These receptors were collected from an adult who received the AZD1222 COVID-19 vaccine. CDR3s include the opening cysteine and the closing phenylalanine or tryptophan. The D gene is left open where the match is weak. The size of a clone is reported for some rows only, either as once, few or many, or as a class for expanded clones.

clone_size	v_call	j_call	d_call	cdr3_nt	cdr3_aa
-	TRBV10-3	TRBJ1-2	-	TGTGCCATCAGTACGGGGAACTATGGCTACACCTTC	CAISTGNYGYTF
once	TRBV6-6	TRBJ1-4	-	TGTGCCAGCAGTTACATTAGGGGGAATGAAAAACTGTTTTTT	CASSYIRGNEKLFF
-	TRBV7-2	TRBJ2-7	-	TGTGCCAGCAGCTTAAATGCGGATTCCTACGAGCAGTACTTC	CASSLNADSYEQYF
-	TRBV18	TRBJ2-5	TRBD2	TGTGCCAGCTCACCTCAAGCGGGAGGGCGTGAGACCCAGTACTTC	CASSPQAGGRETQYF
-	TRBV7-2	TRBJ2-1	-	TGTGCCAGCAGCTTAGTAACAGGGACCTACAATGAGCAGTTCTTC	CASSLVTGTYNEQFF
-	TRBV29-1	TRBJ2-1	-	TGCAGCGTTCGACGGAATCCCTACAATGAGCAGTTCTTC	CSVRRNPYNEQFF
-	TRBV6-1	TRBJ2-1	TRBD2	TGTGCCAGCAGTGCGAATTCCTTACTAGCGGGGGGGCGCAATGAGCAGTTCTTC	CASSANSLLAGGRNEQFF
once	TRBV18	TRBJ2-1	-	TGTGCCAGCTCACCACCGGGTGTGGGTCGGAATGAGCAGTTCTTC	CASSPPGVGRNEQFF
-	TRBV29-1	TRBJ2-2	-	TGCAGCGTTAACGATGGGGCAGGCCTAATAGGGGAGCTGTTTTTT	CSVNDGAGLIGELFF
once	TRBV5-1	TRBJ1-6	-	TGCGCCAGCAGCTTGGAGGGCGATTCACCCCTCCACTTT	CASSLEGDSPLHF
-	TRBV7-9	TRBJ1-3	-	TGTGCCAGCAGCTCCGGGTTGGGAACTTCTGGAAACACCATATATTTT	CASSSGLGTSGNTIYF
-	TRBV12-3/TRBV12-4	TRBJ2-7	TRBD2	TGTGCCAGCAGACTAGCGGGCTCCTACGAGCAGTACTTC	CASRLAGSYEQYF
-	TRBV9	TRBJ2-2	-	TGTGCCAGCAGCGTAGACCCGGCGGCTGGGAACACCGGGGAGCTGTTTTTT	CASSVDPAAGNTGELFF
-	TRBV6-2/TRBV6-3	TRBJ1-1	-	TGTGCCAGCAGTTATTTCAGTGCTTGGGCTTTCTTT	CASSYFSAWAFF
-	TRBV27	TRBJ2-7	TRBD1	TGTGCCAGCAGTTATACCGGGACAGAGCGCGAGCAGTACTTC	CASSYTGTEREQYF
-	TRBV19	TRBJ2-5	TRBD2	TGTGCCAGTAGTTCCCGGACTAGCGCCCGACAAGAGACCCAGTACTTC	CASSSRTSARQETQYF
-	TRBV27	TRBJ1-2	TRBD1	TGTGCCAGCAGTTTTTGGGGACAGGGACCCTATGGCTACACCTTC	CASSFWGQGPYGYTF
-	TRBV29-1	TRBJ1-2	-	TGCAGCGTTGACCCAGGAGGTGCGGTGAGACAGCACTATGGCTACACCTTC	CSVDPGGAVRQHYGYTF
-	TRBV6-1	TRBJ2-7	-	TGTGCCAGCAGTGAAAGGTCAGGGACGGTCGCCTACGAGCAGTACTTC	CASSERSGTVAYEQYF
once	TRBV7-3	TRBJ2-2	-	TGTGCCAGCAGCCGAACTAGTACCGGGGAGCTGTTTTTT	CASSRTSTGELFF
-	TRBV28	TRBJ2-7	-	TGTGCCAGCAGCCCCGGACGGAGCTCCTACGAGCAGTACTTC	CASSPGRSSYEQYF
-	TRBV4-1	TRBJ1-3	-	TGCGCCAGCAGCCAAGCCGCGACCGGGACGGGGCTCGGAGGAAACACCATATATTTT	CASSQAATGTGLGGNTIYF
-	TRBV30	TRBJ2-2	TRBD2	TGTGCCTGGAGCGTAGCGGCGAGCGGGATGGGGGAGCTGTTTTTT	CAWSVAASGMGELFF
-	TRBV7-8	TRBJ2-3	-	TGTGCCAGCAGCCCTCGAGGGGGAGATGGCACAGATACGCAGTATTTT	CASSPRGGDGTDTQYF
-	TRBV5-1	TRBJ1-2	TRBD1	TGCGCCAGCAGGACAGGGATTAACTATGGCTACACCTTC	CASRTGINYGYTF
once	TRBV5-5	TRBJ1-5	-	TGTGCCAGCAGCTTGGGGGGCGGGAGAAGTCAGCCCCAGCATTTT	CASSLGGGRSQPQHF
-	TRBV19	TRBJ2-1	TRBD2	TGTGCCAGTAAACTGGGCGCAACAGCGGGATTGCAGTTCTTC	CASKLGATAGLQFF
-	TRBV7-2	TRBJ1-2	-	TGTGCCAGCAGCCAGGACAGCATTTATGGCTACACCTTC	CASSQDSIYGYTF
-	TRBV19	TRBJ1-5	-	TGTGCCAGTAGTACCAGGGGTTCTCAGCCCCAGCATTTT	CASSTRGSQPQHF
-	TRBV11-2	TRBJ1-3	-	TGTGCCAGCAGCTCTTGGGGGGTTAGAAACACCATATATTTT	CASSSWGVRNTIYF
-	TRBV24-1	TRBJ1-1	-	TGTGCCACCAGCCCCTTCGGGGACACTGAAGCTTTCTTT	CATSPFGDTEAFF
-	TRBV2	TRBJ2-4	TRBD1	TGTGCCATCTCACAGGGGGGAGCTCCAAACATTCAGTACTTC	CAISQGGAPNIQYF
-	TRBV19	TRBJ2-2	-	TGTGCCAGTAGTGGGACGGGGGCTCTTAACACCGGGGAGCTGTTTTTT	CASSGTGALNTGELFF
-	TRBV19	TRBJ2-7	-	TGTGCCAGTAGTTACAGGTTCAGCAACTCCTACGAGCAGTACTTC	CASSYRFSNSYEQYF
-	TRBV12-5	TRBJ2-5	TRBD2	TGTGCTAGTGGTTTGTTTTGGACTAGCGGGGGCCTAACGAGAGAGACCCAGTACTTC	CASGLFWTSGGLTRETQYF
few	TRBV7-6	TRBJ1-6	TRBD1	TGTGCCAGCAGCGCGACAGGGTACTCACCCCTCCACTTT	CASSATGYSPLHF
-	TRBV25-1	TRBJ2-1	TRBD1	TGTGCCAGCAGTCGGACAGGGCCCTACAATGAGCAGTTCTTC	CASSRTGPYNEQFF
-	TRBV19	TRBJ2-1	TRBD2	TGTGCCAGTACCCCCCGAAAGGCGGGGGGCTACAATGAGCAGTTCTTC	CASTPRKAGGYNEQFF
few	TRBV15	TRBJ2-5	TRBD1	TGTGCCACCAGCAGAAACGACAGGGTGAAGACCCAGTACTTC	CATSRNDRVKTQYF
-	TRBV7-9	TRBJ1-4	-	TGTGCCAGCAGCTTAGAAACGGAGAAACTGTTTTTT	CASSLETEKLFF
-	TRBV6-4	TRBJ2-2	-	TGTGCCAGCAGTGATGGGGGCGGACGGAACACCGGGGAGCTGTTTTTT	CASSDGGGRNTGELFF
-	TRBV5-5	TRBJ2-1	-	TGTGCCAGCAGCTTGACAGGTACTTACCTCAATGAGCAGTTCTTC	CASSLTGTYLNEQFF
-	TRBV27	TRBJ2-7	TRBD1	TGTGCCAGCAGTACAGGGGGTTCCTACGAGCAGTACTTC	CASSTGGSYEQYF
-	TRBV27	TRBJ1-2	TRBD1	TGTGCCAGCAGTTTATGGGCTGAGGCAGGGGGGGGCTACACCTTC	CASSLWAEAGGGYTF
-	TRBV6-2/TRBV6-3	TRBJ1-5	-	TGTGCCAGCAGTGGGAACGGACGCAATCAGCCCCAGCATTTT	CASSGNGRNQPQHF
-	TRBV11-3	TRBJ2-1	-	TGTGCCAGCAGCTTAGATCCGGGAGACAGCGGCAATGAGCAGTTCTTC	CASSLDPGDSGNEQFF
-	TRBV7-3	TRBJ2-6	-	TGTGCCAGCAGACCGGGTAACTCCCGGTCTGGGGCCAACGTCCTGACTTTC	CASRPGNSRSGANVLTF
-	TRBV7-9	TRBJ2-3	-	TGTGCCAGCAGCTCAGTCCGGGACACCATTGGGGATACGCAGTATTTT	CASSSVRDTIGDTQYF
-	TRBV5-6	TRBJ1-2	TRBD1	TGTGCCAGCAGCTCCGCTACAGGGGGAGGATATGGCTACACCTTC	CASSSATGGGYGYTF
-	TRBV12-5	TRBJ1-2	-	TGTGCTAGTGGTTTAGGTGTGGACTACACCTTC	CASGLGVDYTF
-	TRBV4-3	TRBJ2-2	-	TGCGCCAGCAGACAGGGCCTTTACGGGGAGCTGTTTTTT	CASRQGLYGELFF
-	TRBV5-1	TRBJ2-7	-	TGCGCCAGCAGCTTGGGCGGGCCATACGAGCAGTACTTC	CASSLGGPYEQYF
-	TRBV4-3	TRBJ2-3	TRBD2	TGCGCCAGCAGCCAAGGCACAGCGGGGGGGACCCTAGATACGCAGTATTTT	CASSQGTAGGTLDTQYF
-	TRBV12-3/TRBV12-4	TRBJ1-1	TRBD1	TGTGCCAGCAGCAGACAGGGCTTGGCTTTCTTT	CASSRQGLAFF
-	TRBV6-5	TRBJ1-2	TRBD1	TGTGCCAGCAGTTACTGGGGTCAGGGGGACGGCTATGGCTACACCTTC	CASSYWGQGDGYGYTF
once	TRBV7-9	TRBJ1-5	-	TGTGCCAGCGGAAGCAATCAGCCCCAGCATTTT	CASGSNQPQHF
-	TRBV2	TRBJ1-2	-	TGTGCCAGCAGTGAAGCGCGGGGACCGTCGGGGGATGGCTACACCTTC	CASSEARGPSGDGYTF
-	TRBV30	TRBJ2-5	-	TGTGCCTGGAGTGGTCGACAGGGGAGGGAAGAGACCCAGTACTTC	CAWSGRQGREETQYF
-	TRBV7-2	TRBJ2-3	TRBD1	TGTGCCAGCAGCTTAGAGGGGACAGGGGGAAATACGCAGTATTTT	CASSLEGTGGNTQYF
-	TRBV14	TRBJ1-4	-	TGTGCCAGCAGCCGAAGGGAAGGGTTTGGAAAACTGTTTTTT	CASSRREGFGKLFF